This entry lists 2 T cell receptor beta chains sequenced from one sample in a study of cytomegalovirus exposure and HLA in healthy donors. Both 60 Vbeta primers and 13 Jbeta primers went into the PCR. Sequenced by immunoSEQ multiplex PCR; TCRdb stores in-frame clones only, minus some. In total, the table holds 200,000 to 250,000 clones. The sample taken for sequencing was PBMCs. The receptors come from a girl between 2 and 10 years old in good health and CMV-seropositive.

The chain uses TRBV7-2 and TRBJ2-7; TRBD2 aligns across 10 bases. The CDR3 spans 16 residues. CDR1 and CDR2 (germline): SGHTA, FQGNSA. V gave up 1 base and J gave up 6 bases; unmatched junction bases: 9. The CDR3 region has the DNA TGTGCCAGCAGCTTAGAAGCTAGCGGGAGATTCGGCGAGCAGTACTTC. Amino acid sequence: CASSLEASGRFGEQYF.

The V and J genes are TRBV19 and TRBJ2-2, with 7 bases that match TRBD2. The ends lost 7 bases at V and 1 base at J; junction bases unmatched: 6. The germline CDR1 and CDR2 sequences are LNHDA and SQIVND (reference sequence). This CDR3 region has 15 residues. The chain's CDR3 is CASKITGGNTGELFF. In DNA form, the CDR3 reads TGTGCCAGTAAAATTACGGGAGGGAACACCGGGGAGCTGTTTTTT.